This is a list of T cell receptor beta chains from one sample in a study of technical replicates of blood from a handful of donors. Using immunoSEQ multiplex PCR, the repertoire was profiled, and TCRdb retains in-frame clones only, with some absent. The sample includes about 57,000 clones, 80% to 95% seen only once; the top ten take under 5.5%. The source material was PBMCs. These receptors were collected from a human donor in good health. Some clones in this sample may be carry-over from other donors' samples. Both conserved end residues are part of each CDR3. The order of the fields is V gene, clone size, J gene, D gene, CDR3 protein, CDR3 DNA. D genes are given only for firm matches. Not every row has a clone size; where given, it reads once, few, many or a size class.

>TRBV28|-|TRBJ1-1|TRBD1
CASSLLRRDSEAFF
TGTGCCAGCAGTTTACTACGCCGGGACAGCGAAGCTTTCTTT
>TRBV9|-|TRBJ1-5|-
CASRTRQPQHF
TGTGCCAGCAGAACTCGCCAGCCCCAGCATTTT
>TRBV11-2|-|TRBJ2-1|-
CASSTPRLAGFEQFF
TGTGCCAGCAGTACCCCCCGGCTAGCCGGTTTTGAGCAGTTCTTC
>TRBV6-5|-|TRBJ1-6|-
CASSYHRETSPLHF
TGTGCCAGCAGTTATCACAGGGAAACCTCACCCCTCCACTTT
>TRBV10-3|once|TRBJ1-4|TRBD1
CAISEGTGAEKLFF
TGTGCCATCAGTGAGGGGACAGGGGCGGAAAAACTGTTTTTT
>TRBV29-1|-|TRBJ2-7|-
CSVDNRVYEQYF
TGCAGCGTTGATAATCGCGTCTACGAGCAGTACTTC
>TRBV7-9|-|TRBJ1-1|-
CASSLPSSTEAFF
TGTGCCAGCAGCTTACCCAGTTCAACTGAAGCTTTCTTT
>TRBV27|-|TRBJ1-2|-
CASKTNYRDTSSNYGYTF
TGTGCCAGCAAAACCAATTATCGGGACACCTCTTCTAACTATGGCTACACCTTC
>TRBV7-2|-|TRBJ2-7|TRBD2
CASSFLLAGGPGEQYF
TGTGCCAGCAGCTTCTTACTAGCGGGGGGGCCGGGGGAGCAGTACTTC
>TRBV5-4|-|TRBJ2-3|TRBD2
CASSLRLAGGITDTQYF
TGTGCCAGCAGCCTCAGACTAGCGGGAGGTATAACAGATACGCAGTATTTT
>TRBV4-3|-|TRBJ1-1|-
CASSQEGGPTEAFF
TGCGCCAGCAGCCAAGAGGGGGGGCCCACTGAAGCTTTCTTT
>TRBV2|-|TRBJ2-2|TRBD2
CASSGLAGGLNTGELFF
TGTGCCAGCAGTGGACTAGCGGGGGGCCTTAACACCGGGGAGCTGTTTTTT
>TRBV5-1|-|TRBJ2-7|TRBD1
CASSKGQGESYEQYF
TGCGCCAGCAGCAAGGGACAGGGGGAGTCCTACGAGCAGTACTTC
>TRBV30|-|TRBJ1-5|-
CAWSRPYGMPQHF
TGTGCCTGGAGTAGGCCGTACGGGATGCCCCAGCATTTT
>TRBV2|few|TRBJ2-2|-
CASSFLGTPNTGELFF
TGTGCCAGCAGTTTCCTCGGGACACCCAACACCGGGGAGCTGTTTTTT
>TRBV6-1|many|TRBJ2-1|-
CASSEEGGDYNEQFF
TGTGCCAGCAGTGAAGAGGGCGGGGACTACAATGAGCAGTTCTTC
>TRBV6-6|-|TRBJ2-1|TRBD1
CASSYRTGGYNEQFF
TGTGCCAGCAGTTATCGGACAGGGGGATACAATGAGCAGTTCTTC
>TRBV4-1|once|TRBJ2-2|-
CASSLVQGGELFF
TGCGCCAGCAGCCTAGTGCAGGGCGGGGAGCTGTTTTTT
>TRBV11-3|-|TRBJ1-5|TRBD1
CASSLEGPAGGYWNQPQHF
TGTGCCAGCAGCTTAGAGGGCCCGGCAGGGGGCTACTGGAATCAGCCCCAGCATTTT
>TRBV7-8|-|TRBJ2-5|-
CASSPPGLRETQYF
TGTGCCAGCAGCCCCCCGGGACTCCGGGAGACCCAGTACTTC
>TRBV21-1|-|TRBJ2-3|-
CASRYPGLAGGSTDTQYF
TGTGCCAGCAGGTATCCGGGACTAGCGGGGGGAAGCACAGATACGCAGTATTTT
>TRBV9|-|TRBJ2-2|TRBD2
CASSVTSGNTGTGELFF
TGTGCCAGCAGCGTGACTAGCGGGAATACAGGGACCGGGGAGCTGTTTTTT
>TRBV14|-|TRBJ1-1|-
CASSHGMNAFF
TGTGCCAGCAGTCACGGGATGAACGCTTTCTTT
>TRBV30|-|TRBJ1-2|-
CAWSLERSYGYTF
TGTGCCTGGAGTTTGGAGAGGTCCTATGGCTACACCTTC
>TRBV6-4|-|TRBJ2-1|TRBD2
CASSEGLAGNNEQFF
TGTGCCAGCAGTGAAGGACTAGCGGGGAACAATGAGCAGTTCTTC
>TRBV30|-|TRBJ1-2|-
CAWSLPSGSYYGYTF
TGTGCCTGGAGTCTACCCTCCGGGTCCTACTATGGCTACACCTTC
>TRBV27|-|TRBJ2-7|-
CASGGRGSSYEQYF
TGTGCCAGCGGGGGGAGGGGGAGCTCCTACGAGCAGTACTTC